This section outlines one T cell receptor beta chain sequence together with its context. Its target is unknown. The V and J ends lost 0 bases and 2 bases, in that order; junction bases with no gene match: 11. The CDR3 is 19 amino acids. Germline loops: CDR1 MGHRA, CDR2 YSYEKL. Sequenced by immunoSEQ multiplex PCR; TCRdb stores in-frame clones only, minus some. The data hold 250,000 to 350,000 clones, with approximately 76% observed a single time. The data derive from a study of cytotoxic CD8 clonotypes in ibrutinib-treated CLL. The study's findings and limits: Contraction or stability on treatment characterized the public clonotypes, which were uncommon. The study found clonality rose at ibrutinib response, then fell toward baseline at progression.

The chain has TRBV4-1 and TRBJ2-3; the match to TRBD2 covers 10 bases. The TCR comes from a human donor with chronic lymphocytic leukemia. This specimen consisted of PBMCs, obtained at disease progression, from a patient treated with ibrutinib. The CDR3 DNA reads TGCGCCAGCAGCCAAGAGGCTAGCGGGGGCCCGGATGTCACAGATACGCAGTATTTT. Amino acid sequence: CASSQEASGGPDVTDTQYF.